The 25 T cell receptor beta chains given below trace back to one sample, sequenced in a study of blood T cell repertoires in COVID-19. Data came from immunoSEQ multiplex PCR; TCRdb stores just in-frame clones and leaves some out. The data contain roughly 140,000 clones, around four fifths of them singletons. The sample was PBMCs or T cells enriched from blood (not recorded which). These receptors originate from a woman between 35 and 50 years old who had recovered from COVID-19.

This chain uses TRBV30 with TRBJ1-1; D is perhaps TRBD1 (5 bases). CDR1 and CDR2 from the germline V gene are GTSNPN and SVGIG (reference sequence). The CDR3 has 12 residues. V was pared by 7 bases and J by 4 bases, with 13 bases between. The CDR3 DNA sequence: TGTGCCTTTGACGCGGGGGGCACTGAAGCTTTCTTT. Translated, it gives CAFDAGGTEAFF.

The chain couples TRBV7-9 to TRBJ1-2; a weak D match, TRBD1 (5 bases). The CDR3 has 14 amino acids. Trimming removed 1 base from V and 4 bases from J, with 10 bases in between. Germline CDR1 and CDR2: SEHNR and FQNEAQ (reference sequence). CDR3 region: CASSLEGRVYGYTF. In DNA, the CDR3 is TGTGCCAGCAGCTTAGAAGGCAGGGTCTATGGCTACACCTTC.

The chain carries TRBV5-1 and TRBJ2-3; D is unclear. Germline loops: CDR1 SGHRS, CDR2 YFSETQ. The CDR3 is 15 amino acids. The V end was cut by 3 bases, the J end by 2 bases, with 13 bases between. In DNA, the CDR3 is TGCGCCAGCAGCTCTGGCGGATTAAACACAGATACGCAGTATTTT. Protein product: CASSSGGLNTDTQYF.

The chain couples TRBV30 to TRBJ2-3; the D gene is possibly TRBD2 (6 bases). V lost 3 bases and J 0 bases, leaving 16 bases between the germline ends. CDR3 size: 16 residues. Germline V gene data show CDR1 as GTSNPN and CDR2 as SVGIG (reference sequence). The CDR3: CAWSALGGWSTDTQYF. Here the CDR3 DNA reads TGTGCCTGGAGCGCTCTGGGGGGATGGAGCACAGATACGCAGTATTTT.

The chain combines TRBV2 with TRBJ1-5; 11 nucleotides line up with TRBD1. The CDR3 length is 14 residues. After removal of 3 bases from V and 9 bases from J, the junction contained 4 bases not matched to a gene. The germline gives CDR1 SNHLY, CDR2 FYNNEI. The CDR3 protein is CASSDRTGGGPQHF. DNA of the CDR3: TGTGCCAGCAGTGACAGGACAGGGGGCGGGCCCCAGCATTTT.

This clone was seen only once. The chain employs TRBV27 and TRBJ1-1, with TRBD1 as a possible D gene (5 bases). The CDR3 totals 16 residues. V lost 2 bases to trimming and J lost 2 bases, with 15 bases between them. Germline V gene lookup returns CDR1 MNHEY and CDR2 SMNVEV (reference sequence). DNA of the CDR3: TGTGCCAGCAGTTTAAGCCGTAGGGGCCATAACACTGAAGCTTTCTTT. Protein sequence: CASSLSRRGHNTEAFF.

The genes are TRBV27 and TRBJ2-1; 10 bases map to TRBD2. This CDR3 contains 15 residues. Germline V gene sequence: CDR1 MNHEY, CDR2 SMNVEV (reference sequence). Germline trimming cut 2 bases from V and 3 bases from J; bases unmatched to any gene: 1. The CDR3 loop is CASSLTSGVYNEQFF. In DNA, the CDR3 is TGTGCCAGCAGTTTAACTAGCGGGGTCTACAATGAGCAGTTCTTC.

The chain couples TRBV9 to TRBJ2-1, with D possibly being TRBD1 (6 bases). The CDR3 extends over 16 amino acids. V was cut by 0 bases and J by 4 bases, with 14 bases left in between. Per the germline V gene, CDR1 is SGDLS and CDR2 is YYNGEE. CDR3 nucleotides: TGTGCCAGCAGCGTAGTGGCAGGGGCTCATTACAATGAGCAGTTCTTC. This translates into CASSVVAGAHYNEQFF. The full variable domain, its missing parts supplied by reference TRBV9 and TRBJ2-1, is DSGVTQTPKHLITATGQRVTLRCSPRSGDLSVYWYQQSLDQGLQFLIQYYNGEERAKGNILERFSAQQFPDLHSELNLSSLELGDSALYFCASSVVAGAHYNEQFFGPGTRLTVL.

V gene TRBV3-1 (or the pseudogene TRBV3-2) combines with J gene TRBJ2-1; 12 nucleotides agree with TRBD2. There are 15 residues in the CDR3. Germline trimming cut 5 bases from V and 9 bases from J; bases unmatched to any gene: 8. In germline, CDR1 is LGHDT, CDR2 YNNKEL (reference sequence). In DNA, the CDR3 is TGTGCCAGCAGCACGAGACTAGCGGGAGTTCCTGAGCAGTTCTTC. This encodes CASSTRLAGVPEQFF.

This clone was counted a few times. V usage is TRBV9 and J usage is TRBJ2-1; 10 bases map to TRBD2. This CDR3 has 16 residues. Trimming took 4 bases from V and 8 from J; bases not matched to a gene: 12. CDR1 and CDR2 (germline): SGDLS, YYNGEE. CDR3 loop: CASSSGLSGGADEQFF. DNA of the CDR3: TGTGCCAGCAGCTCAGGTCTAAGCGGGGGGGCGGATGAGCAGTTCTTC.

CDR3 bases: TGTGCCAGCAGCTCTGGAGATAGTTTTTACGAGCAGTACTTC. Its protein is CASSSGDSFYEQYF. The gene calls are TRBV9 and TRBJ2-7; D is unclear. Trimming cost V 4 bases and J 4 bases, with 15 bases left between them. The germline CDR1 and CDR2 sequences are SGDLS and YYNGEE. The CDR3 sequence is 14 residues long.

The chain joins TRBV30 to TRBJ1-2, with D maybe TRBD1 (6 bases). The CDR3 consists of 11 residues. V gave up 4 bases and J gave up 4 bases, with 7 bases separating them. Germline-derived CDR1 and CDR2 are GTSNPN and SVGIG (reference sequence). The CDR3 DNA reads as TGTGCCTGGAAACAGGGCTATGGCTACACCTTC. Protein: CAWKQGYGYTF.

V usage is TRBV5-4 and J usage is TRBJ2-7; weak D call: TRBD2 (6 bases). Germline V CDR1 and CDR2: SGHNT, YYREEE (reference sequence). V was shortened by 6 bases and J by 2 bases, with 15 bases between the two germline ends. The CDR3 contains 14 residues. The CDR3 DNA reads as TGTGCCAGCAATCAGGGCGGGGAGGCCTACGAGCAGTACTTC. Translating gives CASNQGGEAYEQYF.

The chain is built from TRBV11-2 and TRBJ1-1; TRBD1 agrees at 10 bases. Germline V gives CDR1 SGHAT, CDR2 FQNNGV. The CDR3 consists of 16 residues. With 0 bases clipped from V and 4 bases from J, the junction kept 5 bases outside the gene matches. The CDR3 region has the DNA TGTGCCAGCAGCTTAGATGGAAGGACAGGGGGCACTGAAGCTTTCTTT. It codes for CASSLDGRTGGTEAFF. The whole variable domain, remainder taken from reference TRBV11-2 and TRBJ1-1, is EAGVAQSPRYKIIEKRQSVAFWCNPISGHATLYWYQQILGQGPKLLIQFQNNGVVDDSQLPKDRFSAERLKGVDSTLKIQPAKLEDSAVYLCASSLDGRTGGTEAFFGQGTRLTVV.

The chain recombines TRBV4-1 with TRBJ1-2; weak D call: TRBD1 (6 bases). The germline V and J ends were trimmed by 4 bases and 2 bases, with 17 bases remaining between them. CDR1 is MGHRA, CDR2 YSYEKL, per germline. The CDR3 length is 16 residues. The CDR3 coding sequence is TGCGCCAGCAGCCGAACGACGGGGACAAGGAACTATGGCTACACCTTC. This encodes CASSRTTGTRNYGYTF.

This rearrangement joins TRBV30 to TRBJ1-1, with 7 bases fitting TRBD1. The trim removed 3 bases at V and 4 bases at J, leaving 11 bases unmatched. The CDR3 consists of 15 residues. CDR1 is GTSNPN, CDR2 SVGIG, per germline (reference sequence). In DNA form, the CDR3 reads TGTGCCTGGAGCCGTAATCAGGGGGTCCCCACTGAAGCTTTCTTT. Its translation is CAWSRNQGVPTEAFF. Based on the CDR3 plus reference TRBV30 and TRBJ1-1, the full variable domain is SQTIHQWPATLVQPVGSPLSLECTVEGTSNPNLYWYRQAAGRGLQLLFYSVGIGQISSEVPQNLSASRPQDRQFILSSKKLLLSDSGFYLCAWSRNQGVPTEAFFGQGTRLTVV.

This chain connects TRBV9 to TRBJ1-2; maybe TRBD1 (5 bases). The CDR3 totals 14 residues. Germline assignment: CDR1 SGDLS and CDR2 YYNGEE. V was cut by 3 bases and J by 4 bases, with 13 bases left in between. The CDR3 reads CASSARGSLYGYTF. CDR3 in DNA: TGTGCCAGCAGCGCACGGGGGTCCCTCTATGGCTACACCTTC.

The chain uses TRBV4-1 and TRBJ1-1; maybe TRBD1 (5 bases). With 4 bases removed from V and 3 bases from J, the gap between germline ends came to 12 bases. This CDR3 is built from 14 residues. CDR1 is MGHRA and CDR2 is YSYEKL in the germline V gene. CDR3 amino acids: CASSPPRGDTEAFF. CDR3 sequence (DNA): TGCGCCAGCAGCCCCCCCCGGGGGGACACTGAAGCTTTCTTT.

The genes are TRBV7-9 and TRBJ1-1; D not certain. Germline CDR1 SEHNR, CDR2 FQNEAQ (reference sequence). Trimming pared 1 base from V and 4 bases from J, leaving 13 bases between. The CDR3 runs 15 residues. In nucleotides, the CDR3 is TGTGCCAGCAGCTTAGTGGGGAGGATGGCCACTGAAGCTTTCTTT. Protein: CASSLVGRMATEAFF. Looking up the rest from reference TRBV7-9 and TRBJ1-1 gives the full variable domain: DTGVSQNPRHKITKRGQNVTFRCDPISEHNRLYWYRQTLGQGPEFLTYFQNEAQLEKSRLLSDRFSAERPKGSFSTLEIQRTEQGDSAMYLCASSLVGRMATEAFFGQGTRLTVV.

The rearrangement links TRBV29-1 to TRBJ2-1, with TRBD2 matching over 12 bases. Trimming took 8 bases from V and 9 from J; bases not matched to a gene: 5. Per the germline V gene, CDR1 is SQVTM and CDR2 is ANQGSEA. This CDR3 contains 12 residues. CDR3 nucleotides: TGCAGCAAGACTAGCGGGAGCGGTGAGCAGTTCTTC. It is translated as CSKTSGSGEQFF.

The chain uses TRBV4-1 and TRBJ1-2, with D possibly being TRBD1 (6 bases). V lost 1 base to trimming and J lost 8 bases, with 26 bases between them. Germline V gene sequence: CDR1 MGHRA, CDR2 YSYEKL. CDR3 length: 18 amino acids. CDR3 nucleotides: TGCGCCAGCAGCCAAGGAGGAATTCAGGGGATTGTAACAAAGGGCTACACCTTC. The encoded protein is CASSQGGIQGIVTKGYTF.

This clone was observed a handful of times. The chain joins TRBV19 to TRBJ1-1; 8 bases are a match to TRBD1. Germline trimming cut 3 bases from V and 4 bases from J; bases unmatched to any gene: 7. The CDR3 totals 15 residues. Germline CDR1 is LNHDA and CDR2 is SQIVND (reference sequence). The CDR3 loop reads CASSIQTGEGTEAFF. CDR3 in DNA: TGTGCCAGTAGTATCCAGACAGGGGAAGGCACTGAAGCTTTCTTT.

This clone was observed at least ten times. The rearrangement links TRBV6-1 to TRBJ2-3; 10 positions agree with TRBD2. The CDR3 covers 15 residues. The germline V gene has CDR1 MNHNS and CDR2 SASEGT. Losses at the gene ends were 2 bases for V and 4 bases for J; bases not matched to a gene: 3. The CDR3 DNA reads TGTGCCAGCAGTGAACTAGCGGGAGCTGCAGATACGCAGTATTTT. Amino acid sequence: CASSELAGAADTQYF.

This chain connects TRBV7-9 to TRBJ2-7; weak D call: TRBD1 (5 bases). Trimming took 3 bases from V and 1 from J, leaving 10 bases between them. The germline gives CDR1 SEHNR, CDR2 FQNEAQ (reference sequence). The CDR3 is made up of 14 amino acids. This chain's CDR3 is CASSLGQSSYEQYF. CDR3 sequence (DNA): TGTGCCAGCAGCTTGGGGCAGAGTTCCTACGAGCAGTACTTC.

The chain combines TRBV18 with TRBJ1-6; unclear D gene. CDR1 is KGHSH, CDR2 LQKENI, per germline. Trimming left V 1 base short and J 10 bases short, with 14 bases between. CDR3 length: 15 amino acids. In DNA form, the CDR3 reads TGTGCCAGCTCACCACAGGCCGGACTTGGCTCACCCCTCCACTTT. Protein product: CASSPQAGLGSPLHF. The full variable domain, with the rest looked up from reference TRBV18 and TRBJ1-6, is NAGVMQNPRHLVRRRGQEARLRCSPMKGHSHVYWYRQLPEEGLKFMVYLQKENIIDESGMPKERFSAEFPKEGPSILRIQQVVRGDSAAYFCASSPQAGLGSPLHFGNGTRLTVT.